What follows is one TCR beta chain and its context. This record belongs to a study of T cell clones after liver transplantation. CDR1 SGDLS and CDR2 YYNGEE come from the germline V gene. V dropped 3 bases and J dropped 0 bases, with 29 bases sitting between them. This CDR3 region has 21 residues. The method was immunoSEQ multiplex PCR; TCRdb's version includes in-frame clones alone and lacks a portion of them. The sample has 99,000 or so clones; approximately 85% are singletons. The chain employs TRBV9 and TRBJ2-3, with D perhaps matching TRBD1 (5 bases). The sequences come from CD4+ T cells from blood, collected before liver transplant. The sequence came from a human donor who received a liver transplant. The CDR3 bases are TGTGCCAGCAGCGCCTACTCCGGTGCAGGGAACCCCGTTACTAGCACAGATACGCAGTATTTT. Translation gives CASSAYSGAGNPVTSTDTQYF.